This TCR beta chain was found in a study of T cells in Graves' hyperthyroidism and ophthalmopathy. Authors of the study amplified TCR beta CDR3 regions from RNA transcripts. First-round RT-PCR of the TCR CDR3 relied on the HTBI primer set. In TCRdb, the multiplex PCR reads were re-called with MiXCR into one record per CDR3 protein. The sample includes about 290,000 distinct CDR3 sequences, roughly 19% of them seen just once. This CDR3 spans 16 amino acids. CDR1 and CDR2 from the germline V gene are MDHEN and SYDVKM. Trimming took 6 bases from V and 12 from J, leaving 29 bases between them. Patients with ophthalmopathy all had a Clinical Activity Score of at least 3, a NOSPECS grade of at least 4 and duration under 3 months. Patients having uncontrolled infection, another autoimmune disease, pregnancy or lactation were not included.

The sequence was obtained from a man between 50 and 59 years old with Graves' ophthalmopathy. The chain combines TRBV28 with TRBJ2-5; D possibly matches TRBD1 or TRBD2 (5 bases each). Source material: blood. CDR3 loop: CASSSGRGPSLDVEYF. As DNA, the CDR3 is TGTGCCAGCAGCTCCGGACGGGGACCCAGTTTAGATGTTGAGTACTTC.